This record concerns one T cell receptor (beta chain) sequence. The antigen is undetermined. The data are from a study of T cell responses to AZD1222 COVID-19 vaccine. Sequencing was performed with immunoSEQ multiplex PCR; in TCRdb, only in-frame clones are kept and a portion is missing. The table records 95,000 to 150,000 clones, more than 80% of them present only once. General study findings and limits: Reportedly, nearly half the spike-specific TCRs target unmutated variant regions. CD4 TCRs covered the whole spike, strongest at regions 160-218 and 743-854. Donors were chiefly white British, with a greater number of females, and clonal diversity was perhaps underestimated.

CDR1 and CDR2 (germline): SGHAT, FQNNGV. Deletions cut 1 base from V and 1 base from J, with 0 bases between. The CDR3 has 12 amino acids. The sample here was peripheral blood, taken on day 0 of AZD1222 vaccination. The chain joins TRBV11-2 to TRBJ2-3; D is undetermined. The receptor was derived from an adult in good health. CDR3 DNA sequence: TGTGCCAGCAGCTTAGGCACAGATACGCAGTATTTT. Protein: CASSLGTDTQYF.